This T cell receptor (beta chain) emerged from a study of cytomegalovirus exposure and HLA in healthy donors. The CDR3 is 14 residues long. CDR1 is WNHNN and CDR2 is SYGVQD in the germline V gene (reference sequence). J gave up 6 bases and V 6 bases, and 9 bases lay outside the gene matches. 60 Vbeta and 13 Jbeta primers were used in PCR. This table comes from immunoSEQ multiplex PCR, and its TCRdb copy is limited to in-frame clones, with some not included. The data contain 200,000 to 250,000 clones, just over 75% of them singletons. The chain carries TRBV10-1 and TRBJ2-3; 7 bases agree with TRBD2. This TCR came from a woman aged 55-69 years in good health and CMV-seropositive. Sequenced sample: PBMCs. The CDR3 nucleotides read TGCGCCAGCAGCCTCGCGGGGGTACGGGATACGCAGTATTTT. Amino acid sequence: CASSLAGVRDTQYF.